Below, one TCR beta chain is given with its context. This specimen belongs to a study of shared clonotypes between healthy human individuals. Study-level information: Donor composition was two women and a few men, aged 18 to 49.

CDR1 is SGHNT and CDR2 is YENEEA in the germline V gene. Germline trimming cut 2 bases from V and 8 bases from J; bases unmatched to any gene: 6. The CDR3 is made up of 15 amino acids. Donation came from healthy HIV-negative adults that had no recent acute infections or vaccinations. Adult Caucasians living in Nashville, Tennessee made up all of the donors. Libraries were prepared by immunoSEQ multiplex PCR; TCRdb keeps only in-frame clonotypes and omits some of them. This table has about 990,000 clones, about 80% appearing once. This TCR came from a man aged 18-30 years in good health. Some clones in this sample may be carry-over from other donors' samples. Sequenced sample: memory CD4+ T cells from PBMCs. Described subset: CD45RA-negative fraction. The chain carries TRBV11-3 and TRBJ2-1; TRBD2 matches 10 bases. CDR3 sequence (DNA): TGTGCCAGCAGCTTAACTAGCGGGAAAGAATATGAGCAGTTCTTC. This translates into CASSLTSGKEYEQFF.